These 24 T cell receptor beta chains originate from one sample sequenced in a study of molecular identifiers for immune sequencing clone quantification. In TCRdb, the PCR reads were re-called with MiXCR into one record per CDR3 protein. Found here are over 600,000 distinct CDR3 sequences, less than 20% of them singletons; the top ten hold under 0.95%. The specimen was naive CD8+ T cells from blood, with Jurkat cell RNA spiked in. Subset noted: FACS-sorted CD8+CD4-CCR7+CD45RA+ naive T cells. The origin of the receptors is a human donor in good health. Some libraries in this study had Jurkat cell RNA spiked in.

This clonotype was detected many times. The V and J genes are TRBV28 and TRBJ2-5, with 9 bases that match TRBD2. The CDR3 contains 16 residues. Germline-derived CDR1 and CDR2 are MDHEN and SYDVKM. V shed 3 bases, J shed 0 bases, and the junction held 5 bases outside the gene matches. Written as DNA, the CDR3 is TGTGCCAGCAGTTTTTCAGTAGCGGGGGACCAAGAGACCCAGTACTTC. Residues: CASSFSVAGDQETQYF.

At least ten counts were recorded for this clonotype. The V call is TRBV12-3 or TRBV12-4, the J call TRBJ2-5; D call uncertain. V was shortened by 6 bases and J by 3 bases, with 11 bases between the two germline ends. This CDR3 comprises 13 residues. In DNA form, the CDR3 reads TGTGCCAGCAGCCATACAGAAAAAGAGACCCAGTACTTC. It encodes CASSHTEKETQYF.

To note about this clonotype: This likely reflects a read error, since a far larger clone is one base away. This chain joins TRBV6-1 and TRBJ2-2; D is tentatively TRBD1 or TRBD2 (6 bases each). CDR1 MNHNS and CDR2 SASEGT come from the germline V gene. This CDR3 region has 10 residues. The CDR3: CAGGAGELFF. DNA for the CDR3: TGTGCGGGGGGCGCCGGGGAGCTGTTTTTT.

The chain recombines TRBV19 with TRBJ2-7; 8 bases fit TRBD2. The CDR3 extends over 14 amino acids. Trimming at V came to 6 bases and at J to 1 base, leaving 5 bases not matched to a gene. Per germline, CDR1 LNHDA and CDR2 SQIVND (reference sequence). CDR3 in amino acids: CASRDRGGSYEQYF. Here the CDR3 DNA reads TGTGCCAGTAGGGATCGCGGGGGGTCCTACGAGCAGTACTTC.

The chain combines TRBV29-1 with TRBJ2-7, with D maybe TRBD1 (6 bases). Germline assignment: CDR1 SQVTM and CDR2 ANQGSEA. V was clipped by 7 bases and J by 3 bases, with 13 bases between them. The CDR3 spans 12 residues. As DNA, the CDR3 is TGCAGCGCCCTCATACAGGGCTACGAGCAGTACTTC. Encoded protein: CSALIQGYEQYF.

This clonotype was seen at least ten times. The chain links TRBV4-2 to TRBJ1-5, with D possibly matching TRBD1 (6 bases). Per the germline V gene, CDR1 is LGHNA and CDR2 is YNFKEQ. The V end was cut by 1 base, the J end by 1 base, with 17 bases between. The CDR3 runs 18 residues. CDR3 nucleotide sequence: TGTGCCAGCAGCCAAGCTTGGTCAGGGGCGCCGAGCAATCAGCCCCAGCATTTT. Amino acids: CASSQAWSGAPSNQPQHF.

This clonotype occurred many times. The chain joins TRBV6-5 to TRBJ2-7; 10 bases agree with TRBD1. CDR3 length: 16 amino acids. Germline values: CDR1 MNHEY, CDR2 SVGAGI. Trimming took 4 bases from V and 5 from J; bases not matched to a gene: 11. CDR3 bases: TGTGCCAGCAGTTTCTTACCCGGGACAGGGGAGAACGAGCAGTACTTC. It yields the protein CASSFLPGTGENEQYF.

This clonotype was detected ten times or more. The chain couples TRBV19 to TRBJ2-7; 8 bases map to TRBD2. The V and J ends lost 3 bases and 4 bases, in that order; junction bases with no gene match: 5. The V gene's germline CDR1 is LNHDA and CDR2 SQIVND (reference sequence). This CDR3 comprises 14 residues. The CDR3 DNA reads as TGTGCCAGTAGTATCGGCACTAGCGGTTACGAGCAGTACTTC. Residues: CASSIGTSGYEQYF.

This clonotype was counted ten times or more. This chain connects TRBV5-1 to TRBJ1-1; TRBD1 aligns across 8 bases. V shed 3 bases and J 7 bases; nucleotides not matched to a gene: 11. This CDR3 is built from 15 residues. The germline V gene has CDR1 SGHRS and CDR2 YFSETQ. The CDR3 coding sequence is TGCGCCAGCAGCTCTCCAGGACAGGGCGCCAGTGAAGCTTTCTTT. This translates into CASSSPGQGASEAFF.

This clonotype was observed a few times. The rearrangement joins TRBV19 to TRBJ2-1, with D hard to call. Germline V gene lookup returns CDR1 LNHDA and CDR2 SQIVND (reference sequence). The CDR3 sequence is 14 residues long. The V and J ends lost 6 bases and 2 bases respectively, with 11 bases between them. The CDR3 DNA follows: TGTGCCAGTAGAGGTACGGCGACCTACAATGAGCAGTTCTTC. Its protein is CASRGTATYNEQFF.

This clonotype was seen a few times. For the CDR3, the DNA is TGTGCCAGCAGGGGCCGATGGGCGTCTAATGAAAAACTGTTTTTT. Protein sequence: CASRGRWASNEKLFF. The chain employs TRBV27 and TRBJ1-4; D unresolved. The CDR3 has 15 residues. Between the trimmed V and J ends, which lost 6 bases and 3 bases, there was a span of 14 bases. Germline CDR1 and CDR2: MNHEY and SMNVEV (reference sequence).

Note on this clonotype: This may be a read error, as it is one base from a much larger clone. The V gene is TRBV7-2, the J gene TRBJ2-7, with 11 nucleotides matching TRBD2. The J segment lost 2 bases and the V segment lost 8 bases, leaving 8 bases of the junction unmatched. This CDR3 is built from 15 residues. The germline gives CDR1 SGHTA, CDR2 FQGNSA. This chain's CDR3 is CASGSGLAAPYEQYF. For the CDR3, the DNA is TGTGCCAGCGGCTCGGGACTAGCGGCACCCTACGAGCAGTACTTC.

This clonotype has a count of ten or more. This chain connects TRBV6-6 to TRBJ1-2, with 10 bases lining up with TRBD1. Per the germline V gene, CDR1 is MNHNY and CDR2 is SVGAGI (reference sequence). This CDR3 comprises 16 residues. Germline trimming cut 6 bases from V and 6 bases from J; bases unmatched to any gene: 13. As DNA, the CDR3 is TGTGCCAGCAGCACCACCGGGACAGGGGAGGCGCATGGCTACACCTTC. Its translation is CASSTTGTGEAHGYTF.

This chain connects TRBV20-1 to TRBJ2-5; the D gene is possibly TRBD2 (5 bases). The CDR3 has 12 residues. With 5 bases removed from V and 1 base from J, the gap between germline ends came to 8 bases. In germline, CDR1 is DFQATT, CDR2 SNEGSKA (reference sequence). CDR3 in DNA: TGCAGTGCTGGAGGACCCCAAGAGACCCAGTACTTC. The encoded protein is CSAGGPQETQYF.

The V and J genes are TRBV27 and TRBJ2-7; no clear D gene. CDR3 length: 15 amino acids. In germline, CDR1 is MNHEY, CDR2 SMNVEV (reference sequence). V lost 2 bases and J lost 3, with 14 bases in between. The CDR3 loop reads CASSLTPGLSYEQYF. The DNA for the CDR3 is TGTGCCAGCAGTTTAACCCCGGGCCTGAGCTACGAGCAGTACTTC.

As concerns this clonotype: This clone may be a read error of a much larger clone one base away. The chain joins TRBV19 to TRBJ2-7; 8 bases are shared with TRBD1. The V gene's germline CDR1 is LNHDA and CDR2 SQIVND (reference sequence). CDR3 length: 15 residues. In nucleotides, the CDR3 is TGTGCCGGTAGTGTCGGGACAGGCCTCCTGTACGAGCAGTACTTC. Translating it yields CAGSVGTGLLYEQYF. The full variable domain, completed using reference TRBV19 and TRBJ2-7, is DGGITQSPKYLFRKEGQNVTLSCEQNLNHDAMYWYRQDPGQGLRLIYYSQIVNDFQKGDIAEGYSVSREKKESFPLTVTSAQKNPTAFYLCAGSVGTGLLYEQYFGPGTRLTVT.

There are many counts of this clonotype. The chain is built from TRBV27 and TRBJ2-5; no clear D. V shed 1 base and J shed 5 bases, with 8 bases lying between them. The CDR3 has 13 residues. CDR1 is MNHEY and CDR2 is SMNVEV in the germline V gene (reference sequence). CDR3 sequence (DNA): TGTGCCAGCAGTTTATTATCTATGGAGACCCAGTACTTC. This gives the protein CASSLLSMETQYF.

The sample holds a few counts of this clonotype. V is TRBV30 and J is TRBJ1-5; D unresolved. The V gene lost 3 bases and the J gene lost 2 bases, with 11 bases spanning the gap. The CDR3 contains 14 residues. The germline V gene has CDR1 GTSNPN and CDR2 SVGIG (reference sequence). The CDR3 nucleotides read TGTGCCTGGAGGCCCAGGATCGGCAATCAGCCCCAGCATTTT. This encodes CAWRPRIGNQPQHF. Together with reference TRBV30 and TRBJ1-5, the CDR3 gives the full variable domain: SQTIHQWPATLVQPVGSPLSLECTVEGTSNPNLYWYRQAAGRGLQLLFYSVGIGQISSEVPQNLSASRPQDRQFILSSKKLLLSDSGFYLCAWRPRIGNQPQHFGDGTRLSIL.

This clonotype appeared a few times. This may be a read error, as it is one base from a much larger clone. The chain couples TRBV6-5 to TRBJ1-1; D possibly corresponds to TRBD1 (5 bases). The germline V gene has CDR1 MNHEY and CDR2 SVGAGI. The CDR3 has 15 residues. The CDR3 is CAGSSSRGMNTEAFF. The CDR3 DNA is TGTGCCGGCAGTTCTTCGCGGGGGATGAACACTGAAGCTTTCTTT.

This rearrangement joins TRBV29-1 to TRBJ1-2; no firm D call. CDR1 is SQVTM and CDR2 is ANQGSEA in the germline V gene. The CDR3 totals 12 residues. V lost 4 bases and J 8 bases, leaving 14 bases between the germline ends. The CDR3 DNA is TGCAGCGTTGTTTACTGGGATGGGGGCTACACCTTC. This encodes CSVVYWDGGYTF.

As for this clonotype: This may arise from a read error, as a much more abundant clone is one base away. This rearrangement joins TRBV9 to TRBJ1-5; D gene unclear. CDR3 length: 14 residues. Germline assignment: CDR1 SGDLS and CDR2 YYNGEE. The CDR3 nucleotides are TGTACCAGCAGCGTAGAAGGTAGCAATCAGCCCCAGCATTTT. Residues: CTSSVEGSNQPQHF.

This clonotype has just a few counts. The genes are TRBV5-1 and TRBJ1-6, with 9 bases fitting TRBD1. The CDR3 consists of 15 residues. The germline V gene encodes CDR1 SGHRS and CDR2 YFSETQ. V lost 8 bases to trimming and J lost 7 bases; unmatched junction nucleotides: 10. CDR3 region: CARPPWDRANSPLHF. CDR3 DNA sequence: TGCGCCAGACCTCCCTGGGACAGGGCGAATTCACCCCTCCACTTT.

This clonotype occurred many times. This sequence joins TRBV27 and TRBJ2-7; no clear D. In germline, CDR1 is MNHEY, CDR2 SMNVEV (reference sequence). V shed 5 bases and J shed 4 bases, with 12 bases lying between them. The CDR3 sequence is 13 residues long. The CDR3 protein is CASSRAGGYEQYF. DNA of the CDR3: TGTGCCAGCAGTAGGGCCGGTGGATACGAGCAGTACTTC.

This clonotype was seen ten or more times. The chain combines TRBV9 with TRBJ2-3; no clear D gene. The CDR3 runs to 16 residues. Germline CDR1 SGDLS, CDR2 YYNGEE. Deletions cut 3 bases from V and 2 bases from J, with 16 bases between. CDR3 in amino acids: CASSAGSGQTTDTQYF. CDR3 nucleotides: TGTGCCAGCAGCGCGGGCAGTGGGCAGACCACAGATACGCAGTATTTT.